The entry that follows covers one TCR beta chain sequence. Its target is not known. Here immunoSEQ multiplex PCR was the method, and the copy in TCRdb shows in-frame clones only, minus some. The data contain 120,000 or so clones, around 90% of them singletons. Unmatched junction bases numbered 8, after V lost 7 bases and J lost 2 bases. CDR3 length equals 14 residues. Germline CDR1 and CDR2: SQVTM and ANQGSEA. This entry is derived from a study of cytomegalovirus exposure and HLA in healthy donors. Study in general: In a later analysis, the 110 or so validation repertoires were reported to have used the same platform as the roughly 600 first-cohort repertoires. Whole-study results and caveats: Cytomegalovirus status was reportedly diagnosed by the classifier with high sensitivity and specificity. The majority of TCR sequences were rare, yet some public TCRs appeared in many donors. Some TCR beta chains (over 150 of them) were listed as cytomegalovirus-associated.

J is TRBJ2-7 and V is TRBV29-1, with TRBD2 matching over 10 bases. This TCR came from a young woman in good health and CMV-seronegative. Material: PBMCs. CDR3 nucleotide sequence: TGCAGCGCAACCTTAGCGGGGGGAACCTACGAGCAGTACTTC. It specifies CSATLAGGTYEQYF.